This T cell receptor (beta chain) was captured by sequencing in a study of HIV-infected children after antiretroviral therapy interruption (dated 2019 in TCRdb). Some background on the complete study: Eight children, all with CD4+ count above 500 and viral load below 50 copies/ml, were included, of whom four were on planned treatment interruption and four were on continuous treatment. A median age of approximately 9.8 years was recorded in the interruption group, and a median age of roughly 8 years was recorded in the continuous treatment group. Most participating children had recorded exposure to EBV and CMV. Interruption-arm samples came from week 0, week 12, end of interruption (week 24 or 48), and about 3 years after study end. Continuous-treatment samples were analyzed from corresponding weeks 0, 48 and 150. Alongside measurements of thymic output, the study compared TCR repertoires of children on planned treatment interruption with TCR repertoires of children on continuous antiretroviral treatment. Broader findings and caveats from the paper: In the naive CD4+ repertoires of PTI patients, CDR3 sharing between time points dropped after the start of interruption, while many sequences were shared between the end of interruption and 3 years later. The sorted CD45RA+ naive cells might contain minor non-naive CD45RA+ populations, such as EMRA or stem memory cells. The low number of patients is regarded as a limitation, and the data should be interpreted with caution. The naive CD4+ Gini coefficient rose by the end of treatment interruption, suggesting clonal expansion, and returned to baseline by 3 years.

The sample's treatment or condition label, in plain terms: PENTA 11 planned treatment interruption arm or continuous ART arm. Participants were children from the United Kingdom aged 2 to 15 years who had received at least three-drug ART for at least 24 weeks. Cryopreserved PBMCs containing at least 5 million viable cells were required, and four candidate patients were excluded because of low viable PBMC yield. Naive CD4+ CD45RA+ CD45RO- T cells were FACS-sorted from thawed PBMCs on a FACSAria III cell sorter. After sorting, the cells were fixed and RNA was extracted first with the RNeasy FFPE kit and then with the RNeasy Micro kit. The method was 3' RACE. TCR libraries were constructed from RNA with a 3' RACE protocol that used unique molecular identifiers to correct for PCR amplification bias. As many as 12 amplicon libraries were pooled and then sequenced on an Illumina MiSeq using v2 2x250 paired-end chemistry. The paper's processing steps were these. Decombinator was used to process the reads, assigning V and J genes and CDR3 and applying barcode-based correction of errors and PCR bias. Before the Gini coefficient was calculated with the R ineq package, repertoires were subsampled to the same depth. CDR3 similarity was assessed with GLIPH, Hamming distance and a shared triplet metric. Clones were called with MiXCR by TCRdb after fastp trimmed the public reads at Q25, and only in-frame beta chains were retained. Rows are unified per CDR3 protein, each entry keeping the most common DNA and genes. These V and J calls are TCRdb output, not the study's own analysis. This sample has around 50,000 distinct CDR3 sequences in its table, and 3.5% to 5% of those were observed once. Approximately 0.67% of the sample comes from the top ten.

Deletion took 4 bases off V and 3 bases off J, with a span of 10 bases between the germline ends. The germline V gene provides CDR1 SQVTM and CDR2 ANQGSEA. Its CDR3 holds 13 amino acids, cysteine through phenylalanine. The only DNA kept is the CDR3, 39 bases in frame from the first base. On this clonotype: There is no known antigen for this receptor. Base qualities are not at hand, and no much larger clone is one base apart.

The material was CD45RA+ CD4+ T cells from PBMCs, pooled from several time points, obtained from a donor given antiretroviral therapy, either interrupted or continuous. The cell subset or site label corresponds to: naive CD4+ CD45RA+ CD45RO- T cells. The chain employs TRBV29-1 and TRBJ1-5; the D gene is possibly TRBD1, with 5 bases matching. The origin of this receptor is a pool of human donors with HIV. The DNA is TGCAGCGTTGCTACAGGCACCAATCAGCCCCAGCATTTT. Its translation reads: CSVATGTNQPQHF.